The clone carrying this T cell receptor (beta chain) was observed a handful of times. Its antigen is unidentified. The data are from a study of T cells in Graves' hyperthyroidism and ophthalmopathy. Study findings and constraints: Blood also held most thyroid clonotypes expanded beyond 0.001.

The investigators amplified TCR beta CDR3 regions from RNA transcripts. The HTBI primer set drove a first-round RT-PCR of the TCR CDR3. TCRdb re-derived calls from the multiplex PCR reads in MiXCR, one entry per CDR3 protein. The sample contains 350,000 to 400,000 distinct CDR3 sequences, around 18% of which appear only once. The PBMCs were sourced from fresh peripheral blood (about 10 ml). V gave up 1 base and J gave up 8 bases; unmatched junction bases: 1. Germline V gives CDR1 SEHNR, CDR2 FQNEAQ (reference sequence). This CDR3 region has 12 residues. What was sequenced was blood. V is TRBV7-9 and J is TRBJ1-1; 7 positions agree with TRBD1. The sequence was obtained from a man younger than 35 with Graves' ophthalmopathy. The CDR3 here is CASSLGTGEAFF. The DNA of the CDR3 is TGTGCCAGCAGCTTAGGGACAGGAGAAGCTTTCTTT.